The T cell receptor beta chain described here comes from a study of T cells in Graves' hyperthyroidism and ophthalmopathy. Study-wide results and limits: A model of 13 V-J features distinguished ophthalmopathy from stable hyperthyroidism. Ophthalmopathy was identified by the model a median approximately six months ahead of onset.

Patients showing uncontrolled infection, other autoimmune disease, pregnancy or lactation were ineligible. Deletions cut 10 bases from V and 6 bases from J, with 17 bases between. The CDR3 has 14 amino acids. Germline CDR1 and CDR2: KGHDR and SFDVKD. Regarding this clonotype: What it recognizes is unknown.

Researchers amplified the TCR beta CDR3 regions from RNA transcripts. A set of HTBI primers served as the primers for a first-round RT-PCR of the TCR CDR3. TCRdb reprocessed the multiplex PCR reads via MiXCR and lists one record per CDR3 protein. The repertoire holds about 740,000 distinct CDR3 sequences, about 15% seen once, with 10% in the top ten. This receptor was taken from a woman between 18 and 30 years old with Graves' hyperthyroidism. The chain is built from TRBV24-1 and TRBJ2-2; D might be TRBD2 (6 bases). The specimen was blood. CDR3 sequence (DNA): TGTGCCACGCAACCGCCCGGGGACTCCGGGGAGCTGTTTTTT. Translated, it gives CATQPPGDSGELFF.